These 27 T cell receptor beta chains originate from one sample sequenced in a study of siplizumab effects on memory and regulatory T cells. Only in-frame clones appear in the TCRdb table, and some are missing; sequencing was by immunoSEQ multiplex PCR. The sample has roughly 120,000 clones; roughly 94% are singletons. The sample consisted of non-Treg CD4+ T cells sorted from blood. The receptors were sampled from a human donor in good health.

The chain uses TRBV11-2 and TRBJ1-6; no definite D call. The CDR3 sequence is 13 residues long. Germline V gene sequence: CDR1 SGHAT, CDR2 FQNNGV. The V end lost 0 bases, the J end lost 8 bases, and 5 bases lay between the germline ends. CDR3 protein: CASSLDADSPLHF. The CDR3 bases are TGTGCCAGCAGCTTAGATGCGGATTCACCCCTCCACTTT.

V usage is TRBV11-3 and J usage is TRBJ2-3; 8 bases are a match to TRBD1. Trimming at V came to 8 bases and at J to 4 bases, leaving 14 bases not matched to a gene. CDR3 length: 16 amino acids. Germline CDR1 is SGHNT and CDR2 is YENEEA. In DNA form, the CDR3 reads TGTGCCAGCTCAATGGGGCAGGGGGCAGCATCAGATACGCAGTATTTT. Encoded protein: CASSMGQGAASDTQYF.

In its sample, this clone was seen once. The rearrangement links TRBV4-2 to TRBJ1-6; 7 positions match TRBD1. V lost 2 bases, J lost 7 bases, and 8 bases stayed unmatched. Germline V CDR1 and CDR2: LGHNA, YNFKEQ. This CDR3 has 16 amino acids. For the CDR3, the DNA is TGTGCCAGCAGCCAAACCGTGACAGGGAAGAATTCACCCCTCCACTTT. Protein sequence: CASSQTVTGKNSPLHF.

V usage is TRBV7-8 and J usage is TRBJ1-1; TRBD1 might be the D (5 bases). Trimming took 2 bases from V and 10 from J, leaving 20 bases between them. The CDR3 length is 15 residues. Germline CDR1 reads SGHVS; CDR2 reads FQNEAQ. The DNA of the CDR3 is TGTGCCAGCAGCTTAAGCTGGGGGTCACAAGGTCGAGCTTTCTTT. Amino acids: CASSLSWGSQGRAFF.

J is TRBJ2-7 and V is TRBV27, with D possibly matching TRBD2 (5 bases). Trimming cost V 3 bases and J 3 bases, with 9 bases left between them. The CDR3 has 13 amino acids. From germline, CDR1 is MNHEY and CDR2 SMNVEV (reference sequence). CDR3: CASSLLLGYEQYF. The CDR3 DNA sequence: TGTGCCAGCAGTTTGCTACTAGGCTACGAGCAGTACTTC.

This sequence joins TRBV18 and TRBJ1-3, with 12 bases identical to TRBD1. Germline trimming cut 0 bases from V and 0 bases from J; bases unmatched to any gene: 6. Germline V lookup: CDR1 KGHSH, CDR2 LQKENI. The CDR3 totals 19 residues. The CDR3 loop reads CASSPPGGTGGLSGNTIYF. DNA of the CDR3: TGTGCCAGCTCACCACCGGGAGGGACAGGGGGCCTCTCTGGAAACACCATATATTTT.

This chain uses TRBV5-1 with TRBJ2-1, with TRBD2 identical over 9 bases. There are 16 residues in the CDR3. Germline assignment: CDR1 SGHRS and CDR2 YFSETQ. Trimming at V came to 0 bases and at J to 4 bases, leaving 5 bases not matched to a gene. DNA of the CDR3: TGCGCCAGCAGCTTGGTTCCGGCGGGAGGGTACAATGAGCAGTTCTTC. It translates to CASSLVPAGGYNEQFF.

The J gene is TRBJ1-1, the V gene TRBV2; D not resolved. The V end lost 6 bases, the J end lost 4 bases, and 15 bases lay between the germline ends. Germline-derived CDR1 and CDR2 are SNHLY and FYNNEI. The CDR3 runs 14 residues. The CDR3 nucleotides read TGTGCCAGCAGCGTCGGTCGGCAGCTCACTGAAGCTTTCTTT. Protein: CASSVGRQLTEAFF.

The V call is TRBV6-6, the J call TRBJ1-5; the D is unclear. Germline loops: CDR1 MNHNY, CDR2 SVGAGI (reference sequence). The CDR3 totals 15 residues. V lost 2 bases and J 0 bases, leaving 8 bases between the germline ends. The CDR3 reads CASSYTQYSNQPQHF. In DNA form, the CDR3 reads TGTGCCAGCAGTTACACACAGTATAGCAATCAGCCCCAGCATTTT.

V gene TRBV5-1 combines with J gene TRBJ2-7; TRBD1 aligns across 7 bases. CDR3 length equals 15 residues. CDR1 and CDR2 (germline): SGHRS, YFSETQ. Trimming took 2 bases from V and 2 from J; bases not matched to a gene: 7. CDR3 sequence reads: CASSFHSGTAYEQYF. The CDR3 coding sequence is TGCGCCAGCAGCTTTCATTCCGGGACAGCCTACGAGCAGTACTTC.

This clone was recorded only once. The rearrangement uses TRBV7-9 and TRBJ1-5, with TRBD1 identical over 9 bases. In germline, CDR1 is SEHNR, CDR2 FQNEAQ (reference sequence). V was clipped by 5 bases and J by 9 bases; unmatched bases: 11. The CDR3 runs 15 residues. The CDR3 is CASSPGTGSSLPQHF. In DNA, the CDR3 is TGTGCCAGCAGCCCCGGGACAGGGAGCAGTTTGCCCCAGCATTTT.

V gene TRBV2 combines with J gene TRBJ2-5, with 8 bases that match TRBD1. Trimming removed 7 bases from V and 0 bases from J; junction bases left unmatched: 13. Germline CDR1 reads SNHLY; CDR2 reads FYNNEI. The CDR3 covers 17 residues. The chain's CDR3 is CASKRGEQGEYQETQYF. CDR3 bases: TGTGCCAGCAAGAGGGGAGAACAGGGGGAGTACCAAGAGACCCAGTACTTC.

This chain uses TRBV19 with TRBJ1-4; D ambiguous. CDR1 and CDR2 (germline): LNHDA, SQIVND (reference sequence). V was trimmed by 7 bases and J by 7 bases, leaving 13 bases between them. The CDR3 covers 13 residues. The CDR3 sequence: CASTRGLSEKLFF. The CDR3 DNA reads as TGTGCCAGTACACGGGGTTTATCTGAAAAACTGTTTTTT.

The V call is TRBV28, the J call TRBJ2-6; unclear D gene. This CDR3 region has 13 residues. The V end lost 6 bases, the J end lost 0 bases, and 3 bases lay between the germline ends. Germline V lookup: CDR1 MDHEN, CDR2 SYDVKM. CDR3 protein: CASSLSGANVLTF. In DNA, the CDR3 is TGTGCCAGCAGCCTCTCTGGGGCCAACGTCCTGACTTTC.

The genes are TRBV5-8 and TRBJ1-5; a possible D gene is TRBD1 (6 bases). Germline lookup yields CDR1 SGHTS and CDR2 YDEGEE. The germline V and J ends were trimmed by 4 bases and 7 bases, with 18 bases remaining between them. The CDR3 has 15 amino acids. The CDR3 region has the DNA TGTGCCAGCAGCCCGGGGTACAGGGTACGACAGCCCCAGCATTTT. Amino acid sequence: CASSPGYRVRQPQHF. Full variable domain (remainder filled in from reference TRBV5-8 and TRBJ1-5): EAGVTQSPTHLIKTRGQQATLRCSPISGHTSVYWYQQALGLGLQFLLWYDEGEERNRGNFPPRFSGRQFPNYSSELNVNALELEDSALYLCASSPGYRVRQPQHFGDGTRLSIL.

This sequence joins TRBV5-1 and TRBJ2-7, with no clear D. Germline CDR1 is SGHRS and CDR2 is YFSETQ. The CDR3 covers 12 residues. The V end lost 4 bases, the J end lost 3 bases, and 8 bases lay between the germline ends. The CDR3 DNA reads TGCGCCAGCAGCCATGATAACTACGAGCAGTACTTC. Protein product: CASSHDNYEQYF.

The genes are TRBV27 and TRBJ2-6, with D perhaps TRBD1 or TRBD2 (6 bases each). This CDR3 spans 15 amino acids. The V and J ends lost 4 bases and 3 bases respectively, with 10 bases between them. In germline, CDR1 is MNHEY, CDR2 SMNVEV (reference sequence). CDR3 sequence reads: CASSSGGIGANVLTF. In nucleotides, the CDR3 is TGTGCCAGCAGTTCCGGGGGCATTGGGGCCAACGTCCTGACTTTC.

The rearrangement links TRBV11-2 to TRBJ2-5; TRBD1 might be the D (6 bases). The ends were cut back, 6 bases at V and 5 bases at J, with 13 bases in the middle. The CDR3 loop spans 13 amino acids. The germline gives CDR1 SGHAT, CDR2 FQNNGV. The CDR3 sequence: CASRIQGGETQYF. CDR3 sequence (DNA): TGTGCCAGCAGAATACAGGGCGGGGAGACCCAGTACTTC.

The DNA of the CDR3 is TGTGCCAGCAGCTTGGACGGGACTAGCGCCACAGATACGCAGTATTTT. Translation: CASSLDGTSATDTQYF. This sequence joins TRBV7-9 and TRBJ2-3, with 10 bases lining up with TRBD2. With 3 bases clipped from V and 2 bases from J, the junction kept 5 bases outside the gene matches. The germline V gene encodes CDR1 SEHNR and CDR2 FQNEAQ (reference sequence). The CDR3 covers 16 residues.

This clone was picked up a small number of times. The genes are TRBV5-1 and TRBJ1-1; 7 bases fit TRBD1. CDR1 and CDR2 from the germline V gene are SGHRS and YFSETQ. V was pared by 4 bases and J by 7 bases, with 10 bases of the junction left unmatched. The CDR3 has 14 residues. Here the CDR3 DNA reads TGCGCCAGCAGCAAGGACAGGCCTTCTCTTGAAGCTTTCTTT. This gives the protein CASSKDRPSLEAFF.

J is TRBJ2-2 and V is TRBV7-2; D remains unclear. The CDR3 is 14 amino acids. Trimming left V 1 base short and J 7 bases short, with 10 bases between. Germline CDR1 reads SGHTA; CDR2 reads FQGNSA. The CDR3 region is CASSLGTDVGELFF. DNA for the CDR3: TGTGCCAGCAGCTTAGGGACCGACGTCGGGGAGCTGTTTTTT.

This chain links TRBV7-9 with TRBJ2-5, with TRBD2 matching 10 bases. Germline trimming cut 5 bases from V and 3 bases from J; bases unmatched to any gene: 6. The CDR3 runs 15 residues. Germline V gives CDR1 SEHNR, CDR2 FQNEAQ (reference sequence). CDR3 amino acids: CASSQLAGVEETQYF. The DNA of the CDR3 is TGTGCCAGCAGCCAGCTAGCGGGAGTAGAAGAGACCCAGTACTTC.

The chain recombines TRBV19 with TRBJ2-2; 12 nucleotides line up with TRBD2. Germline loops: CDR1 LNHDA, CDR2 SQIVND (reference sequence). The CDR3 has 14 amino acids. Unmatched junction bases numbered 5, after V lost 8 bases and J lost 7 bases. The CDR3 DNA reads as TGTGCCAGTGGAAGACTAGCGGGAGTCGGGGAGCTGTTTTTT. Amino acids: CASGRLAGVGELFF.

The chain employs TRBV7-9 and TRBJ1-5; D call uncertain. The V end was cut by 4 bases, the J end by 5 bases, with 12 bases between. The CDR3 totals 14 residues. Germline assignment: CDR1 SEHNR and CDR2 FQNEAQ (reference sequence). CDR3 bases: TGTGCCAGCAGCTCTTCGGATGGGTATCAGCCCCAGCATTTT. Residues: CASSSSDGYQPQHF.

This rearrangement joins TRBV4-2 to TRBJ1-2, with TRBD1 matching over 8 bases. The CDR3 contains 15 residues. Trimming took 3 bases from V and 6 from J; bases not matched to a gene: 9. Germline V gene lookup returns CDR1 LGHNA and CDR2 YNFKEQ. CDR3: CASSHLGQGGDGYTF. The CDR3 coding sequence is TGTGCCAGCAGCCATCTCGGACAGGGCGGCGATGGCTACACCTTC.

The V gene is TRBV18, the J gene TRBJ2-7; TRBD1 might be the D (6 bases). This CDR3 has 14 residues. The V gene's germline CDR1 is KGHSH and CDR2 LQKENI. V lost 1 base and J lost 1, with 8 bases in between. The chain's CDR3 is CASSPLGGSYEQYF. CDR3 nucleotide sequence: TGTGCCAGCTCACCACTAGGGGGATCCTACGAGCAGTACTTC.

The rearrangement joins TRBV5-6 to TRBJ2-2, with TRBD1 matching 9 bases. Germline values: CDR1 SGHDT, CDR2 YYEEEE. With V trimmed by 6 bases and J by 6 bases, 12 bases remained unmatched. The CDR3 extends over 16 amino acids. CDR3 sequence: CASTLGTGGLSGELFF. CDR3 DNA sequence: TGTGCCAGCACCCTCGGAACAGGGGGCTTATCCGGGGAGCTGTTTTTT.